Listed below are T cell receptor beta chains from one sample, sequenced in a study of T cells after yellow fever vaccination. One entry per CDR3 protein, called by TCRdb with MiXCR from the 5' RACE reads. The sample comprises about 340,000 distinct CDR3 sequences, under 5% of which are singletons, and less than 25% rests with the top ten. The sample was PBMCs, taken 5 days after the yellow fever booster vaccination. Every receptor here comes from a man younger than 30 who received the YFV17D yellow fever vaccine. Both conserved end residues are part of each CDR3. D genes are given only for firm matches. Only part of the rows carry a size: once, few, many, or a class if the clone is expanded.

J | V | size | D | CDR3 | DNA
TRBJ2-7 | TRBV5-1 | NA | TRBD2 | CASSIKTSGVGEQYF | TGCGCCAGCAGCATCAAGACTAGCGGGGTTGGAGAGCAGTACTTC
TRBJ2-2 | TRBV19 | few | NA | CASTPDWGGHNTGELFF | TGTGCCAGTACCCCGGATTGGGGGGGCCACAACACCGGGGAGCTGTTTTTT
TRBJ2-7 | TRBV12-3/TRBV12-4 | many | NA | CASSFGRYEQYF | TGTGCCAGCAGTTTCGGACGCTACGAGCAGTACTTC
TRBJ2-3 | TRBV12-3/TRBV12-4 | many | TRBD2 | CASSSPSGGAPDTQYF | TGTGCCAGCAGTTCCCCCAGCGGGGGGGCCCCAGATACGCAGTATTTT
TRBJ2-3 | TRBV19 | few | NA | CASSIAATDTQYF | TGTGCCAGTAGTATTGCTGCCACAGATACGCAGTATTTT
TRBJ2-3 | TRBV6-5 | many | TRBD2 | CASSYTSGGADTQYF | TGTGCCAGCAGTTACACTAGCGGGGGGGCAGATACGCAGTATTTT
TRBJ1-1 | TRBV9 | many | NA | CASSVEGLNTEAFF | TGTGCCAGCAGCGTAGAGGGGTTAAACACTGAAGCTTTCTTT
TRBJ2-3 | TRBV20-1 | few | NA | CSARGPVGGTTDTQYF | TGCAGTGCTAGGGGGCCCGTGGGGGGAACCACAGATACGCAGTATTTT
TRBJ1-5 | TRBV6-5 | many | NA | CASSYSRGNQPQHF | TGTGCCAGCAGTTACAGCAGGGGAAATCAGCCCCAGCATTTT
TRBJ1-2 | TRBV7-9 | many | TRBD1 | CASSFSDRDPSGYTF | TGTGCCAGCAGCTTCTCGGACAGGGACCCTTCCGGCTACACCTTC
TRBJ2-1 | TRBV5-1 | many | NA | CASSFSADLYNEQFF | TGCGCCAGCAGCTTCTCGGCAGATCTCTACAATGAGCAGTTCTTC
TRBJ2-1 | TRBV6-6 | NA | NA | CASSYSYEQFF | TGTGCCAGCAGTTACAGTTATGAGCAGTTCTTC
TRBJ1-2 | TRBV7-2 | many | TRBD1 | CASSLDGTGYGYTF | TGTGCCAGCAGCTTAGATGGGACAGGCTATGGCTACACCTTC
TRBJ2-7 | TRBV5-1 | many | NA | CASSLGYYEQYF | TGCGCCAGCAGCTTGGGGTACTACGAGCAGTACTTC
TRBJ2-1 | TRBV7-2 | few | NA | CASSPGQRQGRLGPVEQFF | TGTGCCAGCAGCCCCGGACAGAGGCAGGGTAGGCTGGGTCCTGTTGAGCAGTTCTTC
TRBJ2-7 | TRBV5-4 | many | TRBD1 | CASSSGTGVYEQYF | TGTGCCAGCAGCTCCGGGACAGGCGTCTACGAGCAGTACTTC
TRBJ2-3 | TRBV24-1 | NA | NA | CATSDFGDFTDTQYF | TGTGCCACCAGTGATTTTGGGGATTTCACAGATACGCAGTATTTT
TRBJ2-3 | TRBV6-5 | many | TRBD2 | CASSSGWTSKGDTQYF | TGTGCCAGCAGTTCCGGCTGGACTAGCAAAGGAGATACGCAGTATTTT
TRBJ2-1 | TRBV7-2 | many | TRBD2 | CASKPGGAYNEQFF | TGTGCCAGCAAGCCCGGGGGGGCCTACAATGAGCAGTTCTTC
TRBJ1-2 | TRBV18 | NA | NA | CASSPIRFGYTF | TGTGCCAGCTCACCGATAAGATTTGGCTACACCTTC
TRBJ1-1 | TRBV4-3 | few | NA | CASSQARTNTEAFF | TGCGCCAGCAGCCAGGCCCGAACGAACACTGAAGCTTTCTTT
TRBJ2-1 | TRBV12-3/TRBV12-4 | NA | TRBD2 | CASLRGGYNEQFF | TGTGCCAGCCTCCGGGGGGGATACAATGAGCAGTTCTTC
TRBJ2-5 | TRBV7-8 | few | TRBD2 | CASSTSLRETQYF | TGTGCCAGCTCGACTAGCCTAAGGGAGACCCAGTACTTC
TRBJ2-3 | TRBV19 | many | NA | CASSAGTTRDTQYF | TGTGCCAGTAGTGCCGGGACAACCAGGGATACGCAGTATTTT
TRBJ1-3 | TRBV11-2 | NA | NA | CASSYTPRQRSSGNTIYF | TGTGCCAGCAGCTATACCCCCAGACAGCGAAGCTCTGGAAACACCATATATTTT
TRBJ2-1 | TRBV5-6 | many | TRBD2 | CASSLSPGGHNEQFF | TGTGCCAGCAGCTTGTCCCCGGGGGGGCATAATGAGCAGTTCTTC
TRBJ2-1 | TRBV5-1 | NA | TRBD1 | CASSWGTGAMNNEQFF | TGCGCCAGCAGCTGGGGGACAGGGGCGATGAACAATGAGCAGTTCTTC
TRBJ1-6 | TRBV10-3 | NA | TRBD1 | CAIRAGQGDSPLHF | TGTGCCATCAGGGCGGGACAGGGGGATTCACCCCTCCACTTT
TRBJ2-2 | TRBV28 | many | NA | CASGIMFSGELFF | TGTGCCAGCGGCATCATGTTCTCCGGGGAGCTGTTTTTT
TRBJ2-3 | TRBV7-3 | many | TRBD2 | CASSPRLAGDRTDTQYF | TGTGCCAGCAGCCCGCGACTAGCGGGGGATCGGACAGATACGCAGTATTTT
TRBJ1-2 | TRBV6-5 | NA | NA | CASSMGGQYGYTF | TGTGCCAGCAGTATGGGGGGTCAATATGGCTACACCTTC
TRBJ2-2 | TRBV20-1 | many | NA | CSARGFTGELFF | TGCAGTGCTAGAGGGTTCACCGGGGAGCTGTTTTTT
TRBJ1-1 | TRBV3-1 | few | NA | CASSQQPDEAFF | TGTGCCAGCAGCCAACAGCCAGATGAAGCTTTCTTT
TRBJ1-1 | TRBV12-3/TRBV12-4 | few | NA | CASGFVGGSTEAFF | TGTGCCAGCGGATTCGTTGGGGGGTCCACTGAAGCTTTCTTT
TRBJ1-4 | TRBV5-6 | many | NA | CASSLMLQRFNEKLFF | TGTGCCAGCAGCTTGATGTTACAGAGGTTTAATGAAAAACTGTTTTTT
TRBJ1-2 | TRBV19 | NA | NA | CASSFLRDGDYGYTF | TGTGCCAGTAGTTTCCTCCGGGACGGAGACTATGGCTACACCTTC
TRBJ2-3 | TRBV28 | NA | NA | CASSLSSISTDTQYF | TGTGCCAGCAGTTTATCTTCAATAAGCACAGATACGCAGTATTTT
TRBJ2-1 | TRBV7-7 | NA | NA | CASSLERNNEQFF | TGTGCTAGCAGCTTGGAAAGGAACAATGAGCAGTTCTTC
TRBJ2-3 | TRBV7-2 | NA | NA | CASSLRTFTDTQYF | TGTGCCAGCAGCCTCAGAACATTCACAGATACGCAGTATTTT
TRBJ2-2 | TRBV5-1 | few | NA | CASSLEAGVNTGELFF | TGCGCCAGCAGCTTGGAGGCCGGGGTGAACACCGGGGAGCTGTTTTTT
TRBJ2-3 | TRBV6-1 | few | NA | CASRVKGTDTQYF | TGTGCCAGCAGAGTAAAAGGGACAGATACGCAGTATTTT
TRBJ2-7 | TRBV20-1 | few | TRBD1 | CSARRTGTYEQYF | TGCAGTGCTAGAAGGACAGGGACTTACGAGCAGTACTTC
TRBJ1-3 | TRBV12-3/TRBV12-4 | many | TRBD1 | CASSPGQGSGNTIYF | TGTGCCAGCAGTCCGGGACAGGGCTCTGGAAACACCATATATTTT
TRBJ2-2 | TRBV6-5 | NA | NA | CASRTHNTGELFF | TGTGCCAGCAGGACACACAACACCGGGGAGCTGTTTTTT
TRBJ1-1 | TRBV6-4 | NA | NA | CASSDPGPTEAFF | TGTGCCAGCAGTGACCCGGGGCCCACTGAAGCTTTCTTT
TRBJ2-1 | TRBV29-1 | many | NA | CSVEGPPQRNEQFF | TGCAGCGTTGAAGGGCCTCCGCAGAGAAATGAGCAGTTCTTC
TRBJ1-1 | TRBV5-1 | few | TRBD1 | CASFGQVSGNTEAFF | TGCGCCAGCTTCGGACAGGTCTCAGGGAACACTGAAGCTTTCTTT
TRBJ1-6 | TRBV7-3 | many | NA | CASSAQSSYNSPLHF | TGTGCCAGCAGCGCACAGAGCTCCTATAATTCACCCCTCCACTTT
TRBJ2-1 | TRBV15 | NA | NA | CATSRGGAEQFF | TGTGCCACCAGCAGAGGAGGGGCTGAGCAGTTCTTC
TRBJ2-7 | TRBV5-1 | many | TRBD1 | CASSLEPGQGAYEQYF | TGCGCCAGCAGCTTGGAACCGGGACAGGGGGCCTACGAGCAGTACTTC
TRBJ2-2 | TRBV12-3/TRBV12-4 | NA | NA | CASSFLRGSGELFF | TGTGCCAGCAGTTTTCTTCGGGGATCCGGGGAGCTGTTTTTT
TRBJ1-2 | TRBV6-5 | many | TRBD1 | CASRAGTGASFNYGYTF | TGTGCCAGCAGGGCCGGGACAGGGGCTTCCTTTAACTATGGCTACACCTTC
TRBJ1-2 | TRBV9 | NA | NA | CASSGLGTGNYGYTF | TGTGCCAGCAGCGGACTGGGGACCGGCAACTATGGCTACACCTTC
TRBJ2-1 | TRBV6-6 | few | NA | CATGFRPYNEQFF | TGTGCCACCGGGTTTAGGCCCTACAATGAGCAGTTCTTC
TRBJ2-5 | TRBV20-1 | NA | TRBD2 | CSASGGAIGETQYF | TGCAGTGCGAGCGGGGGGGCGATCGGAGAGACCCAGTACTTC
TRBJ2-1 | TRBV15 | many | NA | CATSRDRNEQFF | TGTGCCACCAGCAGGGACCGAAATGAGCAGTTCTTC
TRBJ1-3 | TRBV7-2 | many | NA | CASSFLSRTVGPYSGNTIYF | TGTGCCAGCAGCTTCCTTTCCAGGACAGTCGGGCCTTACTCTGGAAACACCATATATTTT
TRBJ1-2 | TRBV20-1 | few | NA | CSARDREGTANYGYTF | TGCAGTGCTAGAGATCGTGAGGGGACCGCTAACTATGGCTACACCTTC
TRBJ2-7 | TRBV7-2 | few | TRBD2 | CASSPRLAGGAYEQYF | TGTGCCAGCAGCCCTCGACTAGCGGGGGGGGCCTACGAGCAGTACTTC